The clone carrying this T cell receptor beta chain has just a few counts. Its target is not known. The record originates from a study of T cells in Graves' hyperthyroidism and ophthalmopathy. Uncontrolled infection, other autoimmune disease, pregnancy or lactation disqualified patients from enrolment. Diagnostic decisions used clinical symptoms, serum thyroxine and TRAb, thyroid ultrasound and orbital computed tomography. Extraction of PBMCs used more than 8.5 ml of fresh peripheral blood. Amplification of TCR beta CDR3 regions was performed using RNA transcripts as template. First-round RT-PCR with HTBI primers amplified the TCR CDR3 region. TCRdb ran MiXCR on the multiplex PCR reads and lists one entry per CDR3 protein. Of hundreds of thousands of distinct CDR3 sequences listed, about 15% are singletons. Germline CDR1 and CDR2: SGHRS and YFSETQ. This CDR3 contains 16 residues. The V end lost 4 bases, the J end lost 0 bases, and 17 bases lay between the germline ends.

Study-level points and caveats: In the analysis, a 13 V-J model separated ophthalmopathy from stable hyperthyroidism.

The chain links TRBV5-1 to TRBJ2-7; the D gene is possibly TRBD2 (5 bases). Sample: blood. This clonotype was obtained from a woman aged 55-69 years with Graves' ophthalmopathy. This CDR3 reads CASSPPRTPSSYEQYF. CDR3 bases: TGCGCCAGCAGCCCCCCTCGGACTCCTAGCTCCTACGAGCAGTACTTC.